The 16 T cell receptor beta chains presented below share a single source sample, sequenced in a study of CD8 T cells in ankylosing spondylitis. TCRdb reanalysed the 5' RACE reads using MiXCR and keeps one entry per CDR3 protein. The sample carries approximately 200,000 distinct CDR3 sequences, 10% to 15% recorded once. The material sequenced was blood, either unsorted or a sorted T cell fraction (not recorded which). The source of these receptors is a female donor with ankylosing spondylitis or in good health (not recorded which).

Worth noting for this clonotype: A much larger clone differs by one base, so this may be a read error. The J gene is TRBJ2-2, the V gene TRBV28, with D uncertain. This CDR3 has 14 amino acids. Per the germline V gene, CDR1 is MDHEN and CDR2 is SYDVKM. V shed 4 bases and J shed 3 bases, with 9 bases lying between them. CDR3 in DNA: TGTGCCAGCAGTTCAAACCGGGACACCGGGGAGCTGTTTTTT. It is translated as CASSSNRDTGELFF.

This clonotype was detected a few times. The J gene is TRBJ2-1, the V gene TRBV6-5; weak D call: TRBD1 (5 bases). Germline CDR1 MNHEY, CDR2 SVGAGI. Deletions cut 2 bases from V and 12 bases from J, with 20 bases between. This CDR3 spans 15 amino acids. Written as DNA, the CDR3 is TGTGCCAGCAGTTACAGGGGCGTCGCGTCACTGGTGCAGTTCTTC. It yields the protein CASSYRGVASLVQFF.

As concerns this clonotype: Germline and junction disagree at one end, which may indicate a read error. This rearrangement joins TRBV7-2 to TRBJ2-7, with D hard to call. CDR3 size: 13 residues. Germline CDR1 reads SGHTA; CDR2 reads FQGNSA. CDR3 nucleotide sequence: TGTGCCAGCAGCTTTCCGCAGTCCTACGGGCAGTACTTC. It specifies CASSFPQSYGQYF.

CDR3 sequence: CASSLSHQRGRTYEQYF. In DNA, the CDR3 is TGTGCCAGCAGTTTATCCCATCAACGGGGCAGAACCTACGAGCAGTACTTC. V and J are TRBV27 and TRBJ2-7; D tentatively fits TRBD1 or TRBD2 (5 bases each). The CDR3 totals 17 residues. Germline-derived CDR1 and CDR2 are MNHEY and SMNVEV (reference sequence). V dropped 0 bases and J dropped 2 bases, with 17 bases sitting between them.

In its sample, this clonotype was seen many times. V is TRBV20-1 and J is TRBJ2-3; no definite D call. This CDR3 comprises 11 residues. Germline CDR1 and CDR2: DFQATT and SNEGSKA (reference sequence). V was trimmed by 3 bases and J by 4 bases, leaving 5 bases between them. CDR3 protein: CSASLSDTQYF. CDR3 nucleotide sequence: TGCAGTGCTAGTCTCTCAGATACGCAGTATTTT.

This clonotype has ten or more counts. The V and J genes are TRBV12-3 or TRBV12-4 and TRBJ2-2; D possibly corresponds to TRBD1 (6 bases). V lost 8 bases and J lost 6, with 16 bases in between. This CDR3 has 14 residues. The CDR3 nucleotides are TGTGCCAGCCTATCCAGGGGCAAGGCCGGGGAGCTGTTTTTT. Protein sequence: CASLSRGKAGELFF.

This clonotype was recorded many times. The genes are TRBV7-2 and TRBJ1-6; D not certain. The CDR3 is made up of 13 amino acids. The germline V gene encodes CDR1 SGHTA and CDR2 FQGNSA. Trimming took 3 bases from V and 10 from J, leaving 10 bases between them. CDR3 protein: CASSLIRWSPLHF. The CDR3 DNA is TGTGCCAGCAGCTTGATACGGTGGTCACCCCTCCACTTT.

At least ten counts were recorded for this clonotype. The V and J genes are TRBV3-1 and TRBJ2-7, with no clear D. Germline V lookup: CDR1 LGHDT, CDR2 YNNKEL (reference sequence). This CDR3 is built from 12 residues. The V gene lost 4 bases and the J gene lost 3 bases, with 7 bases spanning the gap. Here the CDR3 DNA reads TGTGCCAGCAGCCCCGGGTACTACGAGCAGTACTTC. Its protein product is CASSPGYYEQYF.

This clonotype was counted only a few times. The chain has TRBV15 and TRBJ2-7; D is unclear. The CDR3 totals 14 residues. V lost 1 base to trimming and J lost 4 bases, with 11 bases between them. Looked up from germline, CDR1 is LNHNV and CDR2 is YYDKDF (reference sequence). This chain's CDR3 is CATSRGNSQYEQYF. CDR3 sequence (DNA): TGTGCCACCAGCAGAGGGAACAGCCAGTACGAGCAGTACTTC.

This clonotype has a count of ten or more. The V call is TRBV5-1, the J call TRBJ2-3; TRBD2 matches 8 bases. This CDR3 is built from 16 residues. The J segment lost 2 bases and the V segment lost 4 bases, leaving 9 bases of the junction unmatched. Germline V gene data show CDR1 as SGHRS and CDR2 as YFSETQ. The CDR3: CASSLEPTSATDTQYF. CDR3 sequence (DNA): TGCGCCAGCAGCCTGGAACCGACTAGCGCCACAGATACGCAGTATTTT.

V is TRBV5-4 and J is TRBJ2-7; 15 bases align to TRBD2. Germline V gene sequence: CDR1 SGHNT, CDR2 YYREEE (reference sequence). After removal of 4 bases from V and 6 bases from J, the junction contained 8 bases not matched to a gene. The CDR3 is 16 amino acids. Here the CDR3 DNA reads TGTGCCAGCAGCCCAGGGACTAGCGGGAGGAGGGGCGAGCAGTACTTC. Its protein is CASSPGTSGRRGEQYF.

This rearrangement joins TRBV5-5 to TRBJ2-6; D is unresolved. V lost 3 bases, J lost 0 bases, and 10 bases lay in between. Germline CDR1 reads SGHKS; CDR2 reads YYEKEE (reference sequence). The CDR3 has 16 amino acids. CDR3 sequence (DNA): TGTGCCAGCAGCTCTGGGGTACACTCTGGGGCCAACGTCCTGACTTTC. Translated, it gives CASSSGVHSGANVLTF.

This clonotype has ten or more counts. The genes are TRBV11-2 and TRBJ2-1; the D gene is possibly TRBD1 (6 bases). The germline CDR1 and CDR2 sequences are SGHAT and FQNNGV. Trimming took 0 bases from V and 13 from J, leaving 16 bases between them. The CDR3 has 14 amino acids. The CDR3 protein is CASSLDRWTGGQFF. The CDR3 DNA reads TGTGCCAGCAGCTTAGATCGTTGGACTGGGGGCCAGTTCTTC.

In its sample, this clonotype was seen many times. The DNA of the CDR3 is TGTGCCAGCACCCGTGGACAGGGATTCTACGAGCAGTACTTC. Protein: CASTRGQGFYEQYF. This chain links TRBV3-1 with TRBJ2-7; 8 nucleotides agree with TRBD1. CDR3 length: 14 amino acids. With 7 bases clipped from V and 3 bases from J, the junction kept 8 bases outside the gene matches. CDR1 and CDR2 from the germline V gene are LGHDT and YNNKEL (reference sequence).

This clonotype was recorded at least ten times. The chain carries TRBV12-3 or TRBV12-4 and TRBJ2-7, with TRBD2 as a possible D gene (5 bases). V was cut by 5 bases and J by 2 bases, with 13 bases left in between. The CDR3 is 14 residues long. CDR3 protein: CASSPAGVPYEQYF. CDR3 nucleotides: TGTGCCAGCAGTCCCGCCGGGGTCCCCTACGAGCAGTACTTC.

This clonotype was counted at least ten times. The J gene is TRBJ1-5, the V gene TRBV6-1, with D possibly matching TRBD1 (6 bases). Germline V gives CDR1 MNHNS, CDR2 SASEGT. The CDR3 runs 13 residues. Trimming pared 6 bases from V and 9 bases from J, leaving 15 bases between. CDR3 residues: CASSKGGDRPQHF. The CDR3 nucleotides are TGTGCCAGCAGCAAAGGGGGGGATCGGCCCCAGCATTTT.